The 16 T cell receptor beta chains below all came from one sample that was sequenced in a study of molecular identifiers for immune sequencing clone quantification listed by TCRdb under 2018. Library prep was done by PCR. For sequencing, a NextSeq 500 was employed. TCRdb's own reprocessing of the public reads used fastp at Q25 and MiXCR and kept productive beta chains. Each entry merges the rows of one CDR3 protein and shows their most common DNA and genes. Across this sample there are about 510,000 distinct CDR3 sequences, with approximately 25% seen only once. The ten largest clones take up 0.7% to 0.9% of the sample. Sequencing used naive CD8+ T cells from blood, with Jurkat cell RNA spiked in. In the paper's terms, the cell subset or site label means: FACS-sorted CD8+CD4-CCR7+CD45RA+ naive T cells. These receptors came from a human donor in good health. Some libraries in this study had Jurkat cell RNA spiked in.

This clonotype was counted a few times. V gene TRBV6-4 combines with J gene TRBJ2-5; 9 positions match TRBD1. Germline CDR1 MRHNA, CDR2 SNTAGT. CDR3 length: 13 residues. The CDR3 sequence is CAITGDRVETQYF. CDR3 coding DNA: TGTGCTATCACGGGGGACAGGGTAGAGACCCAGTACTTC.

This clonotype was recorded once. The V and J genes are TRBV7-6 and TRBJ2-7; TRBD1 aligns across 7 bases. Germline CDR1 is SGHVS and CDR2 is FNYEAQ. Trimming at V came to 5 bases and at J to 2 bases, leaving 6 bases not matched to a gene. The CDR3 loop spans 14 amino acids. The CDR3 DNA reads TGTGCCAGCAGCCAAGGGGACAGCCCCTACGAGCAGTACTTC. Translating it yields CASSQGDSPYEQYF. Full variable domain (remainder filled in from reference TRBV7-6 and TRBJ2-7): GAGVSQSPRYKVTKRGQDVALRCDPISGHVSLYWYRQALGQGPEFLTYFNYEAQQDKSGLPNDRFSAERPEGSISTLTIQRTEQRDSAMYRCASSQGDSPYEQYFGPGTRLTVT.

The chain uses TRBV20-1 and TRBJ2-3; TRBD2 is a possible D gene (6 bases). The length of the CDR3 is 13 residues. Germline V lookup: CDR1 DFQATT, CDR2 SNEGSKA (reference sequence). V lost 4 bases, J lost 8 bases, and 16 bases lay in between. The CDR3 DNA is TGCAGTGCTACCGCGGAGGGGATAGGTACGCAGTATTTT. As protein: CSATAEGIGTQYF.

Notes on this clonotype: A single base separates this from a much larger clone, so it may be a read error. The V call is TRBV28, the J call TRBJ2-7; unclear D gene. The CDR3 loop spans 14 amino acids. Germline values: CDR1 MDHEN, CDR2 SYDVKM. Trimming removed 8 bases at V and 2 bases at J, with 16 bases between. In nucleotides, the CDR3 is TGTGCCAGCCGCCTTCATCCTCGGGCCTACGAGCAGTACTTC. As protein: CASRLHPRAYEQYF.

Many counts were recorded for this clonotype. The chain employs TRBV28 and TRBJ1-1; tentative D call: TRBD1 (5 bases). CDR3 length equals 14 residues. V lost 5 bases, J lost 7 bases, and 17 bases lay in between. Germline V gene sequence: CDR1 MDHEN, CDR2 SYDVKM. CDR3 bases: TGTGCCAGCAGTCCCCCCGGGGCCGGGTTTGAAGCTTTCTTT. Its translation: CASSPPGAGFEAFF.

The J gene is TRBJ1-1, the V gene TRBV5-6, with D unclear. Germline V gives CDR1 SGHDT, CDR2 YYEEEE. V was trimmed by 6 bases and J by 0 bases, leaving 24 bases between them. The CDR3 sequence is 18 residues long. The CDR3 DNA reads as TGTGCCAGCACCCTGGGGTCTCCGAACCTTCACATGAACACTGAAGCTTTCTTT. Its protein product is CASTLGSPNLHMNTEAFF.

The rearrangement joins TRBV20-1 to TRBJ2-3; 8 positions agree with TRBD2. Germline loops: CDR1 DFQATT, CDR2 SNEGSKA (reference sequence). After removal of 3 bases from V and 0 bases from J, the junction contained 11 bases not matched to a gene. The CDR3 consists of 17 residues. As DNA, the CDR3 is TGCAGTGCTAGGCCCGGAACTAGCGGTTCTAGCACAGATACGCAGTATTTT. It encodes CSARPGTSGSSTDTQYF.

A note on this clonotype: An end of the junction differs from the germline gene, which may be a read error. The chain recombines TRBV5-3 with TRBJ2-5, with TRBD1 as a possible D gene (6 bases). TRBV5-3 is identified as an open reading frame with a role that is uncertain. The length of the CDR3 is 16 residues. CDR3 coding DNA: TGTGCCAGCAGCTTGTACCCTCGGGACACCGAAGAGACCCAGTACTTC. It translates to CASSLYPRDTEETQYF.

The chain couples TRBV11-2 to TRBJ2-1; 7 bases line up with TRBD1. Germline CDR1 SGHAT, CDR2 FQNNGV. Trimming removed 4 bases from V and 4 bases from J; junction bases left unmatched: 7. The CDR3 runs 15 residues. The CDR3 DNA reads TGTGCCAGCAGCTCCCGGGACAGCCCTTACAATGAGCAGTTCTTC. This encodes CASSSRDSPYNEQFF.

This clonotype has only a few counts. This rearrangement joins TRBV20-1 to TRBJ1-1; TRBD1 might be the D (6 bases). V lost 0 bases and J 3 bases, leaving 8 bases between the germline ends. This CDR3 contains 13 residues. Per the germline V gene, CDR1 is DFQATT and CDR2 is SNEGSKA (reference sequence). CDR3 DNA: TGCAGTGCTAGAGATGCAGGGGACACTGAAGCTTTCTTT. Its translation is CSARDAGDTEAFF.

This clonotype was counted many times. The gene calls are TRBV28 and TRBJ2-7; D is undetermined. Germline V lookup: CDR1 MDHEN, CDR2 SYDVKM. V lost 3 bases and J 13 bases, leaving 19 bases between the germline ends. The CDR3 sequence is 13 residues long. CDR3 protein: CASSFAAASPTYF. The DNA of the CDR3 is TGTGCCAGCAGTTTCGCTGCAGCGTCTCCTACTTACTTC.

This chain joins TRBV12-3 or TRBV12-4 and TRBJ2-2; perhaps TRBD1 as D (6 bases). V gave up 6 bases and J gave up 4 bases, with 21 bases separating them. The CDR3 spans 17 residues. The CDR3 region has the DNA TGTGCCAGCAGCCGGCCGGAACCGGGACATCCCACCGGGGAGCTGTTTTTT. The encoded protein is CASSRPEPGHPTGELFF.

J is TRBJ1-4 and V is TRBV9; D gene unclear. V shed 0 bases and J shed 0 bases, with 15 bases lying between them. Germline V gene sequence: CDR1 SGDLS, CDR2 YYNGEE. This CDR3 is built from 18 residues. DNA for the CDR3: TGTGCCAGCAGCGTAGGAACTGCGGGATATGCAACTAATGAAAAACTGTTTTTT. Its translation is CASSVGTAGYATNEKLFF.

This clonotype was seen ten or more times. This sequence joins TRBV5-1 and TRBJ2-7; 9 nucleotides agree with TRBD2. This CDR3 has 15 residues. CDR1 and CDR2 (germline): SGHRS, YFSETQ. The V and J ends lost 1 base and 3 bases, in that order; junction bases with no gene match: 5. CDR3 in DNA: TGCGCCAGCAGCTTGAAGCGGGAGGATCGCTACGAGCAGTACTTC. Protein product: CASSLKREDRYEQYF.

As regards this clonotype: One end of the junction fails to match germline, which may point to a read error. The chain couples TRBV20-1 to TRBJ1-1; possible D gene TRBD1, 5 bases. Per the germline V gene, CDR1 is DFQATT and CDR2 is SNEGSKA (reference sequence). This CDR3 contains 15 residues. The CDR3 spells CSDRDYQGRDTEAFF. The CDR3, as DNA: TGCAGTGATAGAGATTATCAGGGACGGGACACTGAAGCTTTCTTT.

In its sample, this clonotype was seen many times. This sequence joins TRBV9 and TRBJ2-2; the D is unclear. CDR1 and CDR2 from the germline V gene are SGDLS and YYNGEE. With 2 bases removed from V and 6 bases from J, the gap between germline ends came to 8 bases. This CDR3 spans 13 amino acids. The DNA for the CDR3 is TGTGCCAGCAGCGTCGATGTCCCCGGGGAGCTGTTTTTT. It codes for CASSVDVPGELFF. Full variable domain (remainder filled in from reference TRBV9 and TRBJ2-2): DSGVTQTPKHLITATGQRVTLRCSPRSGDLSVYWYQQSLDQGLQFLIQYYNGEERAKGNILERFSAQQFPDLHSELNLSSLELGDSALYFCASSVDVPGELFFGEGSRLTVL.